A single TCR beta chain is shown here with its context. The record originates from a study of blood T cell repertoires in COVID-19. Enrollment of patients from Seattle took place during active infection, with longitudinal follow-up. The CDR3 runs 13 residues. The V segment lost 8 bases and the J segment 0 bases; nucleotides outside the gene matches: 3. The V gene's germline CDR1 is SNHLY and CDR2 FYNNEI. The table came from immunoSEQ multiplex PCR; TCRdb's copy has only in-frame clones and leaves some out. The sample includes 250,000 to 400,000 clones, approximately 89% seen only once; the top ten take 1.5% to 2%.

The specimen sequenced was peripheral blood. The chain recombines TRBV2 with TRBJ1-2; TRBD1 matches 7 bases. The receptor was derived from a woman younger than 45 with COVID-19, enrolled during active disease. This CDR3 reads CASAGGANYGYTF. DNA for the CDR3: TGTGCCAGCGCAGGGGGAGCTAACTATGGCTACACCTTC.